Only one count was recorded for the clone carrying this TCR beta chain. This specimen belongs to a study of blood T cell repertoires in COVID-19. Turning to the study itself: Acute and convalescent COVID-19 specimens originated in the United States, Italy and Spain. Sample material is recorded as cDNA or gDNA derived from T cells, B-cell-depleted T cells, or PBMCs.

Original processing methods: Researchers report that nucleated cell counts were estimated from reference gene primer amplification. The repertoire was sequenced with immunoSEQ multiplex PCR; TCRdb's copy has only in-frame clones and lacks some. V and J calls and clone size follow that table, whereas D and trimming were derived from the DNA. This sample yields 60,000 to 90,000 clones, of which roughly nine tenths are seen a single time; roughly 5% belongs to the top ten. Material: peripheral blood. The clonotype comes from a woman aged 80 or older with active or convalescent COVID-19.

The CDR3 here is CASSRLAGQETQYF. DNA for the CDR3: TGTGCCAGCAGTCGACTAGCGGGACAAGAGACCCAGTACTTC. The gene calls are TRBV7-9 and TRBJ2-5; 11 bases are shared with TRBD2. With V trimmed by 6 bases and J by 2 bases, 2 bases remained unmatched. CDR3 length: 14 amino acids. CDR1 and CDR2 (germline): SEHNR, FQNEAQ (reference sequence). Full variable domain (outside the CDR3, taken from reference TRBV7-9 and TRBJ2-5): DTGVSQNPRHKITKRGQNVTFRCDPISEHNRLYWYRQTLGQGPEFLTYFQNEAQLEKSRLLSDRFSAERPKGSFSTLEIQRTEQGDSAMYLCASSRLAGQETQYFGPGTRLLVL.